This TCR beta chain was sequenced during a study of beta chain features in type 1 diabetes. Study-level points and caveats: Naive, central memory and regulatory TCRB repertoires appeared more similar among patients than healthy donors.

This clone was detected only a few times. Antigen specificity is unknown. Expressed TCRB transcripts were sequenced after all isolated RNA was converted to cDNA. Libraries were prepared by immunoSEQ multiplex PCR; TCRdb keeps only in-frame clonotypes and omits some of them. The sample records around 400,000 clones, approximately 16% being singletons. There are 16 residues in the CDR3. CDR1 is SGHTA and CDR2 is FQGTGA in the germline V gene. The junction had 4 bases not matched to a gene; V was cut back by 1 base and J by 7 bases. The source is a woman aged 18-29 years in good health. V usage is TRBV7-3 and J usage is TRBJ2-1, with TRBD2 matching over 13 bases. The sequencing input was naive CD4+ T cells from blood. The CDR3 is CASSLRTSGSGNEQFF. As DNA, the CDR3 is TGTGCCAGCAGCTTAAGGACTAGCGGGAGTGGAAATGAGCAGTTCTTC.